This T cell receptor beta chain was documented in a study of cytomegalovirus exposure and HLA in healthy donors. Findings and limits, study-wide: In a later analysis, across HLA loci, associated TCR counts were highest for DRB1, lowest for HLA-C. Presence/absence analyses took donor sequencing depth as roughly uniform. Some highly shared sequence variants likely arose as a pipeline artifact.

Concerning this clone itself: Its antigen remains unknown.

Primers: 60 Vbeta forward and 13 Jbeta reverse. Method: immunoSEQ multiplex PCR; TCRdb's copy keeps in-frame clones and lacks some. The sample contains more than 80,000 clones, around three fifths of which appear only once. The clonotype was recovered from a woman in her thirties or forties in good health and CMV-seropositive. The material sequenced was PBMCs.

CDR3 nucleotides: TGCGCCAGCAGCCCCAGGGAGGGAGCCGGAAGAAACAACTACAATGAGCAGTTCTTC. It is translated as CASSPREGAGRNNYNEQFF. The chain couples TRBV4-3 to TRBJ2-1, with TRBD2 matching 7 bases. Germline lookup yields CDR1 LGHNA and CDR2 YSLEER. The CDR3 has 19 amino acids. Losses at the gene ends were 4 bases for V and 3 bases for J; bases not matched to a gene: 18.